The clone carrying this T cell receptor (beta chain) was picked up a small number of times. This entry comes from a study of blood T cells in healthy people across ages. The second PCR ran about 6 to 11 cycles with a sample-barcoded 5' primer and J-beta primers. TCRdb used MiXCR to reprocess the 5' RACE reads, holding one entry per CDR3 protein. The sample has some 920,000 distinct CDR3 sequences, roughly 47% seen once; the top ten hold 20% to 25%. This CDR3 comprises 16 residues. CDR1 is MGHDK, CDR2 SYGVNS, per germline. Unmatched junction bases numbered 10, after V lost 3 bases and J lost 4 bases. The gene calls are TRBV25-1 and TRBJ2-5; 8 bases are shared with TRBD2. The source of this sequence is an older woman in good health. Sequencing was carried out using blood. The CDR3 DNA reads as TGTGCCAGCAGTGAGGAGGTAGCGGGATTCCCAGAGACCCAGTACTTC. Its protein is CASSEEVAGFPETQYF.